Described below is a single TCR beta chain sequence and its context. Its target is unknown. The data stem from a study of PD-1 blockade in classical Hodgkin lymphoma. Notes on the study in general: Relapsed/refractory patients reportedly had the lowest baseline TCR diversity, below newly diagnosed patients, who were below healthy donors. The study found complete responders had baseline diversity similar to newly diagnosed patients. Patients starting nivolumab under 1 year after ASCT were excluded.

The V gene's germline CDR1 is SGHVS and CDR2 FNYEAQ. The CDR3 extends over 15 amino acids. V dropped 1 base and J dropped 0 bases, with 8 bases sitting between them. Noted time point: cycle 4 day 1 (C4D1), after around six weeks of nivolumab. Every patient experienced relapse after autologous stem cell transplantation, and brentuximab vedotin exposure varied. TCRdb keeps only in-frame clones here, not all; method: immunoSEQ multiplex PCR. The sample includes approximately 84,000 clones, 75% to 85% of them seen just once. The sequence was obtained from a human donor with classical Hodgkin lymphoma. The chain couples TRBV7-6 to TRBJ2-3, with unresolved D. Sequenced here: peripheral blood mononuclear cells (PBMCs), sampled before the fourth cycle of nivolumab. The CDR3 coding sequence is TGTGCCAGCAGCTTAGTCGGCGAAAGCACAGATACGCAGTATTTT. Its translation: CASSLVGESTDTQYF.